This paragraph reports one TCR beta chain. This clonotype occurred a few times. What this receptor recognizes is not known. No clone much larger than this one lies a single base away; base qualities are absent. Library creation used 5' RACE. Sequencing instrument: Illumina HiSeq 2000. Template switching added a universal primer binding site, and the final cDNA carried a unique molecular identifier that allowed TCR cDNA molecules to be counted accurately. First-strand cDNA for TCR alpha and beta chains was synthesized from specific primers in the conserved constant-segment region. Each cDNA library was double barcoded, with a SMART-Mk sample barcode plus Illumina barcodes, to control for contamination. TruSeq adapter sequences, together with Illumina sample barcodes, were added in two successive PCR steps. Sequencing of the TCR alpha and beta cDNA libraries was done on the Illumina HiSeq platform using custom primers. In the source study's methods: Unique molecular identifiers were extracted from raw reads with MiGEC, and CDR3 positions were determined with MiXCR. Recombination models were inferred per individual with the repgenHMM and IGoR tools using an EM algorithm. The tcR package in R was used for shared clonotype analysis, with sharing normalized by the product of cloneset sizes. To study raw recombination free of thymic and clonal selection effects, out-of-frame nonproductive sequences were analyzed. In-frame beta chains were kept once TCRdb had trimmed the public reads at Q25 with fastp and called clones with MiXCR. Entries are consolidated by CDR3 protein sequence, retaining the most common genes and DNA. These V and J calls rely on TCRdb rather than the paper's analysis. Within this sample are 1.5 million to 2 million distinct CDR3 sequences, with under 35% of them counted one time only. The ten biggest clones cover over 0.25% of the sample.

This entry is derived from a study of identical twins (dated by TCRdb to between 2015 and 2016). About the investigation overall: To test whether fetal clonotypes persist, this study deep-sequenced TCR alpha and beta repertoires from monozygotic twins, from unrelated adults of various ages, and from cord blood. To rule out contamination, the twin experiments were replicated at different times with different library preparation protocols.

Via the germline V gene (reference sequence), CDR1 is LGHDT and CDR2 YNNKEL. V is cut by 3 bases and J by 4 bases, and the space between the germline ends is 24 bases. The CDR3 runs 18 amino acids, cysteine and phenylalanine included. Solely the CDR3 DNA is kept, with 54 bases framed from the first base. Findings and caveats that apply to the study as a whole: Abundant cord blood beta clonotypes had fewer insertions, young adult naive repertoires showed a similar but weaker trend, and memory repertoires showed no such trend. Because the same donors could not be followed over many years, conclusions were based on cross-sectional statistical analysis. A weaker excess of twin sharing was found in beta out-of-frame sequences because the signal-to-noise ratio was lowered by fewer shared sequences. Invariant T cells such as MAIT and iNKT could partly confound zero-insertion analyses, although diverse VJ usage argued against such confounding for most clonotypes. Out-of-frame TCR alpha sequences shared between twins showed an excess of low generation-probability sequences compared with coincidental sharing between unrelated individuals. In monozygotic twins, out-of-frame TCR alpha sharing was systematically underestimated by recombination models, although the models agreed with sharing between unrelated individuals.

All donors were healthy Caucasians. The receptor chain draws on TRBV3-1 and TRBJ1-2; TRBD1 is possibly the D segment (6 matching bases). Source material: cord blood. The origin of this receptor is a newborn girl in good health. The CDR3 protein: CASSQTWTAVTRVYGYTF. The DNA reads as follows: TGTGCCAGCAGCCAGACCTGGACAGCTGTGACACGGGTCTATGGCTACACCTTC.